This paragraph reports one TCR beta chain. This clonotype was observed many times. The antigen it recognizes is unknown. Base qualities are not recorded, but no much larger clone differs from it by a single base. Genomic DNA served as template for TCR beta VDJ combination and CDR3 sequence profiling. An Illumina HiSeq 2000 was the platform used for TCR repertoire sequencing. The paper's processing steps were these. Repertoires were assessed using TRBV/TRBJ rearrangement plots, CDR3 size and DJ length profiles, and Simpson's diversity index. Whichever DNA sequence was most abundant in the deep sequencing data was defined as the immunodominant clone. CDR3 amino acid sequences were checked for sharing between subjects and were compared against published repertoires and the VDJdb database. The public reads were quality trimmed at Q25 with fastp and then assembled into clones with MiXCR by TCRdb, keeping productive beta chains. CDR3 protein sequences are deduplicated, and each keeps its most common genes and DNA. The V and J calls were not made by the authors but by TCRdb's processing. Across this sample there are 100,000 to 150,000 distinct CDR3 sequences, with around two fifths seen only once. The biggest ten clones account for less than 8.5% of the sample.

In this study, sorted CD4+ and CD8+ T cells from the blood of healthy subjects and of severe aplastic anemia patients had their TCR repertoires deep-sequenced. Ficoll-Paque density gradient centrifugation was used to isolate peripheral blood mononuclear cells. CD4+ and CD8+ T cells were sorted by FACS or magnetic beads before DNA extraction. Relative to germline, V is missing 7 bases and J is missing 2 bases, with 4 bases of the junction outside any gene match. From a lookup of the germline V gene, CDR1 and CDR2 are SQVTM and ANQGSEA. CDR3 length: 12 amino acids, cysteine to phenylalanine. Just CDR3 DNA is preserved here, 36 bases in frame from base 1. The record originates from a study of CD8+CD57+ T cells in acquired aplastic anemia (dated by TCRdb to the late 2010s). About the study as a whole: Extracted DNA from sorted CD4+ and CD8+ cells averaged approximately 3 ug, ranging from 0.2 to 27.4 ug. For healthy donor samples, the average read count was about 9.8 million for CD4+ cells and 11.0 million for CD8+ cells. Broad study findings and their caveats: Between patients and healthy controls, no significant difference in CD8+ Simpson's diversity was found (P=0.060). Roughly 30 CD8+ CDR3 sequences were shared between patients and controls but appeared highly expressed in patients and within their immunodominant clones.

The TCR sequence derives from a human donor in good health, serving as a control. Source material: sorted CD4+, CD8+, or CD8+CD57+ T cells (not recorded which) from PBMCs. This chain is built from TRBV29-1 and TRBJ2-7; 8 of the junction bases match TRBD1. The sequence in DNA is TGCAGCGCCCAACAGGGGGCCTACGAGCAGTACTTC. This encodes CSAQQGAYEQYF.